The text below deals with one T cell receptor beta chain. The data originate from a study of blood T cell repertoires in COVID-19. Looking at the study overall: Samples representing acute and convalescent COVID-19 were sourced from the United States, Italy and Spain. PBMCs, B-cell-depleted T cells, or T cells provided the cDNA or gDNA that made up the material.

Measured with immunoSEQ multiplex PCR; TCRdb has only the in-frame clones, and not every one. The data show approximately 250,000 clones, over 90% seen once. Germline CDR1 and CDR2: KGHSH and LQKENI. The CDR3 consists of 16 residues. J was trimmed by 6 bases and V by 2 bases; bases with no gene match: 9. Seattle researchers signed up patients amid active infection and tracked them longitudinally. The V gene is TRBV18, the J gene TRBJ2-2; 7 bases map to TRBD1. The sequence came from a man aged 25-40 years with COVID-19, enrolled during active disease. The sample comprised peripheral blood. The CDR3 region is CASSPSGNRGSGELFF. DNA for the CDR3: TGTGCCAGCTCACCAAGTGGGAACAGGGGATCCGGGGAGCTGTTTTTT.